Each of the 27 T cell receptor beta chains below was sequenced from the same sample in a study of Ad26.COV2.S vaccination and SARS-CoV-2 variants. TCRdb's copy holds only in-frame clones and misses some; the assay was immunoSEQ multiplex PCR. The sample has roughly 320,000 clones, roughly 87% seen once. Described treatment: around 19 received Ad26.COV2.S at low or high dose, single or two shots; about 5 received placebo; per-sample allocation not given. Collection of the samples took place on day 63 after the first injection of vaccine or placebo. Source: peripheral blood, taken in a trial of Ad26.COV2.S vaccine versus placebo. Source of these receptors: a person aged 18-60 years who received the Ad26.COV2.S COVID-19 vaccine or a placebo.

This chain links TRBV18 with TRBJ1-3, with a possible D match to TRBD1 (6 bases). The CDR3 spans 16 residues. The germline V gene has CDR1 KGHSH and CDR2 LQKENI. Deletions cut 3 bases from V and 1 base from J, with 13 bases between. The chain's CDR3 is CASSPTGRGSGNTIYF. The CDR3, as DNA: TGTGCCAGCTCACCGACGGGCAGGGGATCTGGAAACACCATATATTTT.

The DNA for the CDR3 is TGTGCCAGCACGTTAAGGGGGCCCGGGGCCAACGTCCTGACTTTC. Residues: CASTLRGPGANVLTF. The V call is TRBV6-5, the J call TRBJ2-6; 7 bases are a match to TRBD1. The CDR3 is 15 residues long. CDR1 is MNHEY and CDR2 is SVGAGI in the germline V gene. V shed 7 bases and J 4 bases; nucleotides not matched to a gene: 7.

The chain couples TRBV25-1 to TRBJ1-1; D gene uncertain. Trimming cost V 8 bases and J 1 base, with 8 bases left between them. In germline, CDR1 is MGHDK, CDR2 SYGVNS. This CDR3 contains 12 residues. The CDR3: CASGHANTEAFF. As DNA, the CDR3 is TGTGCCAGCGGGCACGCGAACACTGAAGCTTTCTTT.

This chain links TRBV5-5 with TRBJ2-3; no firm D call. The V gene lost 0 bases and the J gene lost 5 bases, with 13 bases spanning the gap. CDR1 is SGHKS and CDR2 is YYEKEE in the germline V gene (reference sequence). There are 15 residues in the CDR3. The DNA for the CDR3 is TGTGCCAGCAGCTTGGGTCCCCAGAGTAAAGATACGCAGTATTTT. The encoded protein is CASSLGPQSKDTQYF.

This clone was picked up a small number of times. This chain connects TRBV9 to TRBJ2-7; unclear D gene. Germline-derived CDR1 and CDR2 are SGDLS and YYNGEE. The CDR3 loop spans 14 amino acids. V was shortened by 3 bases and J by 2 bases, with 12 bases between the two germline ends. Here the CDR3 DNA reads TGTGCCAGCAGCGCCGGACCAGGCGCCTACGAGCAGTACTTC. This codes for CASSAGPGAYEQYF.

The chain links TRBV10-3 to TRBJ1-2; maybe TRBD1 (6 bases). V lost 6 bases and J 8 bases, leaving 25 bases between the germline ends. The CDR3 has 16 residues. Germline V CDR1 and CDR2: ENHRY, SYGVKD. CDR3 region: CAIRSTGLRVYGGYTF. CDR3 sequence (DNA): TGTGCCATCAGGTCAACAGGGTTAAGAGTATATGGCGGCTACACCTTC.

The CDR3 region is CASSLLTGLAGANVLTF. CDR3 nucleotide sequence: TGTGCCAGCAGCTTGTTAACGGGGCTAGCCGGGGCCAACGTCCTGACTTTC. This chain connects TRBV5-6 to TRBJ2-6; D may correspond to TRBD1 or TRBD2 (5 bases each). The CDR3 covers 17 residues. Trimming took off 1 base at V and 4 bases at J, with 15 bases between the two ends. CDR1 and CDR2 from the germline V gene are SGHDT and YYEEEE.

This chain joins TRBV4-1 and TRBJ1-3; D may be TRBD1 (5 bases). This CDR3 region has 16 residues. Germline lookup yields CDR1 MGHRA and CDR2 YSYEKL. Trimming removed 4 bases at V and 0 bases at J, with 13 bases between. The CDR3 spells CASSPFDSPSGNTIYF. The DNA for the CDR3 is TGCGCCAGCAGCCCCTTCGACAGTCCCTCTGGAAACACCATATATTTT.

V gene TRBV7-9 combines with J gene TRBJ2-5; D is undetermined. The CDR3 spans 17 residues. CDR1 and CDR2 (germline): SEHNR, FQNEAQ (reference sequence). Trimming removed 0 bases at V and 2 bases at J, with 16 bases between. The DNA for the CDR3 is TGTGCCAGCAGCTTAGCCGGTGGCAGCTTGGTGCAAGAGACCCAGTACTTC. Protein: CASSLAGGSLVQETQYF.

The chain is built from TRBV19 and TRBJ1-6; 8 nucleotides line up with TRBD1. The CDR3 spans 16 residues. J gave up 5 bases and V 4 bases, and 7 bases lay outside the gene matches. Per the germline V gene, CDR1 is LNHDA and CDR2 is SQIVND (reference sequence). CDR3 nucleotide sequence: TGTGCCAGTAGTACCGCACCGGGACAGGATAATTCACCCCTCCACTTT. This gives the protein CASSTAPGQDNSPLHF. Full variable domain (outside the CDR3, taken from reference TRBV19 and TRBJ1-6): DGGITQSPKYLFRKEGQNVTLSCEQNLNHDAMYWYRQDPGQGLRLIYYSQIVNDFQKGDIAEGYSVSREKKESFPLTVTSAQKNPTAFYLCASSTAPGQDNSPLHFGNGTRLTVT.

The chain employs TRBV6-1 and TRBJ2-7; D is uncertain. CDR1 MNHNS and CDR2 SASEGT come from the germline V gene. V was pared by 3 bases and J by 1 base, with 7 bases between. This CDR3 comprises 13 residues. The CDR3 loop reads CASSDGPSYEQYF. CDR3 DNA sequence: TGTGCCAGCAGTGACGGACCTTCCTACGAGCAGTACTTC.

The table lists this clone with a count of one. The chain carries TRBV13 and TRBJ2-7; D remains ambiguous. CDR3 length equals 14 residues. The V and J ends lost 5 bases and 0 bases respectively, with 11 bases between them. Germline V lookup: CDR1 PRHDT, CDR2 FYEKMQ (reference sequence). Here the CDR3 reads CASSPRQSSYEQYF. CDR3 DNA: TGTGCCAGCAGCCCGAGGCAGAGCTCCTACGAGCAGTACTTC.

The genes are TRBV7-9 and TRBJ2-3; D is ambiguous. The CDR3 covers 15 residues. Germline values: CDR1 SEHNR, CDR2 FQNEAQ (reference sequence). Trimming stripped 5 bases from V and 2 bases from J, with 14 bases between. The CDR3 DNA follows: TGTGCCAGCAGCCCCGAGCCCCGACTCACAGATACGCAGTATTTT. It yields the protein CASSPEPRLTDTQYF.

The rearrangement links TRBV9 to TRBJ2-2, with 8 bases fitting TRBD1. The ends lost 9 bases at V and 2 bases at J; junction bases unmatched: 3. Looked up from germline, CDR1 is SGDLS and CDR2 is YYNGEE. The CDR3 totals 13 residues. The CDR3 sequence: CATDRGNTGELFF. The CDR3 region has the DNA TGTGCCACCGACAGGGGCAACACCGGGGAGCTGTTTTTT.

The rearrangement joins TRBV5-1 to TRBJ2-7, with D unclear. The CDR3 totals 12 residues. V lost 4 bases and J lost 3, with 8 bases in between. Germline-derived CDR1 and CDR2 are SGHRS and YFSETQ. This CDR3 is CASSPAGYEQYF. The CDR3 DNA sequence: TGCGCCAGCAGCCCGGCAGGCTACGAGCAGTACTTC.

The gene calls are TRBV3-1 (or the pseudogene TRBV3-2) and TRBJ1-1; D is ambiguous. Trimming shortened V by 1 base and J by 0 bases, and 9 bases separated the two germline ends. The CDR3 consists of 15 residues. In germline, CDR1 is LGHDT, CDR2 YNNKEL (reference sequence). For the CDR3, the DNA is TGTGCCAGCAGCCAAGGCACCACAGTGAACACTGAAGCTTTCTTT. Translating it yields CASSQGTTVNTEAFF.

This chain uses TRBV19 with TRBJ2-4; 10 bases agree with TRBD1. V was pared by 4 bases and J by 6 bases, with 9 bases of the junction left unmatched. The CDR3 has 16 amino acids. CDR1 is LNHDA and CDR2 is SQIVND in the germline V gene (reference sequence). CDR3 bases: TGTGCCAGTAGTACCCCGTGGGACAGGGGTGGAAACATTCAGTACTTC. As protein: CASSTPWDRGGNIQYF.

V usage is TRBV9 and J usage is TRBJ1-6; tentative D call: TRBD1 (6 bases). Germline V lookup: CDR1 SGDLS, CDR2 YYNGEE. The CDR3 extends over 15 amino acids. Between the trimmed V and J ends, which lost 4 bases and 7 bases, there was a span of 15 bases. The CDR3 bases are TGTGCCAGCAGCCCCACACAGGGCTTCAATTCACCCCTCCACTTT. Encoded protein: CASSPTQGFNSPLHF.

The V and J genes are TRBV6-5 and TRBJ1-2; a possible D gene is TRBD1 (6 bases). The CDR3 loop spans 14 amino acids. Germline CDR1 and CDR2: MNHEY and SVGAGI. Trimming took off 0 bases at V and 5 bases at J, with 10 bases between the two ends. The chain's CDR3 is CASSYSAGVYGYTF. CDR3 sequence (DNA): TGTGCCAGCAGTTACTCCGCAGGGGTGTATGGCTACACCTTC.

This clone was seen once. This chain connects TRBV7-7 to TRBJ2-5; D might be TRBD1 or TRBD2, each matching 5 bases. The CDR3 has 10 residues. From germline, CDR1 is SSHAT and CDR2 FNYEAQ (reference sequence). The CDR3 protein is CAMGEETQYF. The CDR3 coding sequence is TGTGCTATGGGGGAAGAGACCCAGTACTTC. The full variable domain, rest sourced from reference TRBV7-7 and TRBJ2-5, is GAGVSQSPRYKVTKRGQDVTLRCDPISSHATLYWYQQALGQGPEFLTYFNYEAQPDKSGLPSDRFSAERPEGSISTLTIQRTEQRDSAMYRCAMGEETQYFGPGTRLLVL.

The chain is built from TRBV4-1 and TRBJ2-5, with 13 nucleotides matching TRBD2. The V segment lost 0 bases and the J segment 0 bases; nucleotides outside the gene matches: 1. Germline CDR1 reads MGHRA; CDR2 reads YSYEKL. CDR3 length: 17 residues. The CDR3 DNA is TGCGCCAGCAGCCAAGATGGGACTAGCGGGGACCAAGAGACCCAGTACTTC. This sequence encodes CASSQDGTSGDQETQYF.

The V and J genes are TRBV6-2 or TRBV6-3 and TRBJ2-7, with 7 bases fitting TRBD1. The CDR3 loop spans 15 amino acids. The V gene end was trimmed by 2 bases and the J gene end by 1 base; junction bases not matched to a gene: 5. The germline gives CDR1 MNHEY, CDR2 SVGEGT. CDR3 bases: TGTGCCAGCAGTTACGGGACAGTCTATTCCTACGAGCAGTACTTC. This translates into CASSYGTVYSYEQYF.

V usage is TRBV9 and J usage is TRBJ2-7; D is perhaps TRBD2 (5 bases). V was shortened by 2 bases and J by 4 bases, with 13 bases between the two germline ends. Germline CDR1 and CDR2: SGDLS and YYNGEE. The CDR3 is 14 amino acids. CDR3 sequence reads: CASSVRGGPYEQYF. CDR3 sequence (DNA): TGTGCCAGCAGCGTCCGCGGCGGGCCGTACGAGCAGTACTTC. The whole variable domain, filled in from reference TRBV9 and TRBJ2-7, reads DSGVTQTPKHLITATGQRVTLRCSPRSGDLSVYWYQQSLDQGLQFLIQYYNGEERAKGNILERFSAQQFPDLHSELNLSSLELGDSALYFCASSVRGGPYEQYFGPGTRLTVT.

This CDR3 is CASSNSGGYPYNEQFF. The DNA for the CDR3 is TGTGCCAGCAGCAATAGCGGGGGGTACCCCTACAATGAGCAGTTCTTC. The rearrangement links TRBV21-1 to TRBJ2-1; TRBD2, the table's D call, was not compared with the DNA. TRBV21-1 is termed a pseudogene. The CDR3 runs 16 residues.

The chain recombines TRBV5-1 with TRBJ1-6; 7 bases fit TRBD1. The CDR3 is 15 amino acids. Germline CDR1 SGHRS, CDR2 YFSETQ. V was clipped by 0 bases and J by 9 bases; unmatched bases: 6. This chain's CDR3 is CASSLDRDSSSPLHF. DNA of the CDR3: TGCGCCAGCAGCTTGGATCGGGACAGTTCTTCACCCCTCCACTTT.

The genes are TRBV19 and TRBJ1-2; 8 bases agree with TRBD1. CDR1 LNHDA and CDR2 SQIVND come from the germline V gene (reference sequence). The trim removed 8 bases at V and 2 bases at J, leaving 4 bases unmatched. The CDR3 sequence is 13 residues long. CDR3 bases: TGTGCCAGTGCCCCAGGGGGCAACTATGGCTACACCTTC. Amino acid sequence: CASAPGGNYGYTF.

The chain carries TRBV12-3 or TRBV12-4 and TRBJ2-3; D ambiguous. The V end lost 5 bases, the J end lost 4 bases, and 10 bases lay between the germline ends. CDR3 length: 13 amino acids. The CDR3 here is CASSTRLADTQYF. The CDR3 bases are TGTGCCAGCAGTACTCGACTGGCAGATACGCAGTATTTT.